The next 24 T cell receptor beta chains were all read from a single sample in a study of blood T cell repertoires in COVID-19. TCRdb keeps only in-frame clones here, not all; method: immunoSEQ multiplex PCR. The repertoire holds 200,000 to 250,000 clones, with roughly 85% as singletons. The sequenced sample consisted of peripheral blood. These TCRs come from a man aged 50 to 60 who had recovered from COVID-19.

V and J are TRBV7-2 and TRBJ1-2; TRBD1 agrees at 8 bases. This CDR3 comprises 14 residues. Germline CDR1 reads SGHTA; CDR2 reads FQGNSA. V lost 4 bases and J lost 7; bases outside the gene matches: 8. Written as DNA, the CDR3 is TGTGCCAGCAGCTCCAAGACAGGGGCCCTTGGCTACACCTTC. It translates to CASSSKTGALGYTF.

The chain recombines TRBV3-1 (or the pseudogene TRBV3-2) with TRBJ1-1; D uncertain. The germline gives CDR1 LGHDT, CDR2 YNNKEL (reference sequence). The ends were cut back, 5 bases at V and 1 base at J, with 8 bases in the middle. This CDR3 has 13 residues. CDR3 sequence (DNA): TGTGCCAGCAGCTCGCGACAGAACACTGAAGCTTTCTTT. Protein: CASSSRQNTEAFF.

The chain has TRBV28 and TRBJ1-6; D might be TRBD1 (5 bases). V gave up 2 bases and J gave up 10 bases, with 6 bases separating them. The CDR3 has 12 residues. Germline-derived CDR1 and CDR2 are MDHEN and SYDVKM. The CDR3 region has the DNA TGTGCCAGCAGTTTACGGACATCACCCCTCCACTTT. It translates to CASSLRTSPLHF.

The rearrangement links TRBV18 to TRBJ2-1, with 11 bases that match TRBD2. Germline assignment: CDR1 KGHSH and CDR2 LQKENI. V dropped 5 bases and J dropped 7; count of bases not matched to a gene: 7. This CDR3 has 15 amino acids. CDR3 nucleotide sequence: TGTGCCAGCTCAGTAGCGGGAGGGAGTTTGAATGAGCAGTTCTTC. Translating it yields CASSVAGGSLNEQFF. The full variable domain, in which reference TRBV18 and TRBJ2-1 provide the parts outside the CDR3, is NAGVMQNPRHLVRRRGQEARLRCSPMKGHSHVYWYRQLPEEGLKFMVYLQKENIIDESGMPKERFSAEFPKEGPSILRIQQVVRGDSAAYFCASSVAGGSLNEQFFGPGTRLTVL.

The V and J genes are TRBV7-2 and TRBJ1-1; the match to TRBD1 covers 8 bases. J lost 3 bases, V lost 4 bases, and 7 bases had no gene match. There are 15 residues in the CDR3. Per the germline V gene, CDR1 is SGHTA and CDR2 is FQGNSA. The CDR3 coding sequence is TGTGCCAGCAGCTCGTGGGACAGGCTGGACACTGAAGCTTTCTTT. This gives the protein CASSSWDRLDTEAFF.

This clone occurred a few times. The genes are TRBV27 and TRBJ2-1, with 8 bases that match TRBD2. In germline, CDR1 is MNHEY, CDR2 SMNVEV (reference sequence). This CDR3 has 12 residues. Trimming at V came to 5 bases and at J to 6 bases, leaving 0 bases not matched to a gene. The CDR3 DNA is TGTGCCAGCAGTGGGACTAGCAATGAGCAGTTCTTC. It translates to CASSGTSNEQFF.

J is TRBJ2-3 and V is TRBV19; tentative D call: TRBD2 (6 bases). The CDR3 extends over 15 amino acids. Trimming took 1 base from V and 2 from J, leaving 10 bases between them. Germline CDR1 is LNHDA and CDR2 is SQIVND (reference sequence). CDR3 DNA: TGTGCCAGTAGTATAGGGGGACTCCTCACAGATACGCAGTATTTT. This translates into CASSIGGLLTDTQYF.

CDR3 protein: CASSPPGEKLFF. In nucleotides, the CDR3 is TGTGCCAGCAGCCCCCCCGGGGAAAAACTGTTTTTT. The J gene is TRBJ1-4, the V gene TRBV7-9; D uncertain. Germline-derived CDR1 and CDR2 are SEHNR and FQNEAQ (reference sequence). Trimming took off 5 bases at V and 8 bases at J, with 9 bases between the two ends. The CDR3 is 12 residues long. Variable domain in full (rest from reference TRBV7-9 and TRBJ1-4): DTGVSQNPRHKITKRGQNVTFRCDPISEHNRLYWYRQTLGQGPEFLTYFQNEAQLEKSRLLSDRFSAERPKGSFSTLEIQRTEQGDSAMYLCASSPPGEKLFFGSGTQLSVL.

This chain joins TRBV24-1 and TRBJ2-1, with TRBD1 identical over 7 bases. The CDR3 consists of 16 residues. Germline CDR1 is KGHDR and CDR2 is SFDVKD. Trimming took 4 bases from V and 7 from J; bases not matched to a gene: 12. The CDR3 is CATSDPGTGVRNEQFF. CDR3 nucleotides: TGTGCCACCAGTGACCCTGGAACAGGGGTGAGAAATGAGCAGTTCTTC.

V is TRBV30 and J is TRBJ2-3; unclear D gene. Between the trimmed V and J ends, which lost 3 bases and 4 bases, there was a span of 8 bases. The CDR3 totals 12 residues. Germline values: CDR1 GTSNPN, CDR2 SVGIG (reference sequence). The CDR3 here is CAWRRSADTQYF. The CDR3, as DNA: TGTGCCTGGAGGAGGAGCGCAGATACGCAGTATTTT.

This clone was picked up a small number of times. The chain has TRBV6-6 and TRBJ1-6; the D is unclear. This CDR3 has 18 amino acids. Trimming cost V 5 bases and J 1 base, with 18 bases left between them. Germline V gene sequence: CDR1 MNHNY, CDR2 SVGAGI (reference sequence). The CDR3 loop reads CASSPSAIGGSYNSPLHF. The CDR3 DNA reads as TGTGCCAGCAGTCCTTCGGCAATCGGCGGGTCCTATAATTCACCCCTCCACTTT.

The V gene is TRBV5-4, the J gene TRBJ2-1, with 11 bases identical to TRBD2. CDR3 size: 17 residues. Losses at the gene ends were 4 bases for V and 2 bases for J; bases not matched to a gene: 8. Germline V gene lookup returns CDR1 SGHNT and CDR2 YYREEE (reference sequence). The CDR3 DNA is TGTGCCAGCAGCACAGATAGCGGGAGGGGCACCTACAATGAGCAGTTCTTC. This gives the protein CASSTDSGRGTYNEQFF.

The gene calls are TRBV11-3 and TRBJ2-5; TRBD1 agrees at 7 bases. Germline CDR1 reads SGHNT; CDR2 reads YENEEA. J lost 5 bases, V lost 5 bases, and 8 bases had no gene match. The CDR3 totals 14 residues. The CDR3 spells CASSQGQNRETQYF. In DNA form, the CDR3 reads TGTGCCAGCAGCCAGGGACAGAATCGCGAGACCCAGTACTTC.

The chain joins TRBV5-1 to TRBJ1-6; perhaps TRBD1 as D (6 bases). The CDR3 contains 14 residues. The V end was cut by 2 bases, the J end by 9 bases, with 12 bases between. Germline CDR1 and CDR2: SGHRS and YFSETQ. CDR3 residues: CASSLGQGSSPLHF. CDR3 nucleotides: TGCGCCAGCAGCTTAGGGCAGGGGTCTTCACCCCTCCACTTT.

This chain joins TRBV20-1 and TRBJ2-7, with D hard to call. V was pared by 3 bases and J by 1 base, with 10 bases between. The CDR3 loop spans 13 amino acids. Per germline, CDR1 DFQATT and CDR2 SNEGSKA (reference sequence). CDR3 region: CSASNSQSYEQYF. The CDR3 bases are TGCAGTGCTAGTAACAGCCAATCCTACGAGCAGTACTTC.

This chain joins TRBV27 and TRBJ2-7; D possibly corresponds to TRBD2 (5 bases). V was trimmed by 3 bases and J by 2 bases, leaving 11 bases between them. This CDR3 contains 14 residues. Per the germline V gene, CDR1 is MNHEY and CDR2 is SMNVEV (reference sequence). This CDR3 is CASSFGVGTYEQYF. In nucleotides, the CDR3 is TGTGCCAGCAGTTTCGGGGTGGGAACCTACGAGCAGTACTTC.

V gene TRBV5-4 combines with J gene TRBJ1-1; 7 nucleotides agree with TRBD1. V shed 4 bases and J 9 bases; nucleotides not matched to a gene: 15. CDR1 and CDR2 from the germline V gene are SGHNT and YYREEE (reference sequence). The CDR3 is 15 residues long. The CDR3 region has the DNA TGTGCCAGCAGCGCGTCGACAGGGTCCCGTAATAAAGCTTTCTTT. Its translation: CASSASTGSRNKAFF.

CDR3 bases: TGTGCCAAGGACCGACAGGGTCCTGGGGGTCAGCCCCAGCATTTT. Amino acids: CAKDRQGPGGQPQHF. The genes are TRBV7-9 and TRBJ1-5; TRBD1 matches 7 bases. V gave up 10 bases and J gave up 6 bases; unmatched junction bases: 15. Germline values: CDR1 SEHNR, CDR2 FQNEAQ (reference sequence). CDR3 length: 15 residues.

This clone has a handful of counts. The V gene is TRBV27, the J gene TRBJ1-3; unclear D gene. CDR1 and CDR2 (germline): MNHEY, SMNVEV (reference sequence). With 8 bases removed from V and 4 bases from J, the gap between germline ends came to 18 bases. There are 15 residues in the CDR3. CDR3 bases: TGTGCCAGCGGGAGCGGGGTCACCCTGGGAAACACCATATATTTT. Translated, it gives CASGSGVTLGNTIYF.

This clone has just one count. V gene TRBV28 combines with J gene TRBJ2-4, with D perhaps matching TRBD2 (6 bases). The ends were cut back, 2 bases at V and 8 bases at J, with 13 bases in the middle. This CDR3 is 14 amino acids long. Germline values: CDR1 MDHEN, CDR2 SYDVKM. The CDR3 DNA is TGTGCCAGCAGTTTAGGGGGGTTCAGGGACATTCAGTACTTC. Amino acids: CASSLGGFRDIQYF.

This chain uses TRBV11-2 with TRBJ1-4; D is unclear. The CDR3 consists of 15 residues. CDR1 and CDR2 (germline): SGHAT, FQNNGV. V dropped 6 bases and J dropped 7 bases, with 18 bases sitting between them. CDR3 DNA: TGTGCCAGCAGGGAAGCCGGGGTTTTCAGTGAAAAACTGTTTTTT. As protein: CASREAGVFSEKLFF.

This chain connects TRBV7-2 to TRBJ2-1; a weak D match, TRBD2 (5 bases). The V end was cut by 3 bases, the J end by 4 bases, with 10 bases between. The CDR3 is 14 residues long. The germline V gene has CDR1 SGHTA and CDR2 FQGNSA. CDR3 bases: TGTGCCAGCAGCTTCAACGGAGGATACAATGAGCAGTTCTTC. The encoded protein is CASSFNGGYNEQFF.

In its sample, this clone was seen a few times. The chain is built from TRBV14 and TRBJ2-3; TRBD1 agrees at 8 bases. CDR3 length: 17 residues. From germline, CDR1 is SGHDN and CDR2 FVKESK. V was pared by 5 bases and J by 2 bases, with 12 bases of the junction left unmatched. CDR3 in amino acids: CASSFPFRTGITDTQYF. The CDR3 DNA sequence: TGTGCCAGCAGCTTCCCCTTTAGGACAGGGATCACAGATACGCAGTATTTT.

This clone was recorded a few times. This chain uses TRBV28 with TRBJ2-5; a weak D match, TRBD1 (6 bases). The CDR3 totals 17 residues. The V gene lost 4 bases and the J gene lost 9 bases, with 27 bases spanning the gap. Germline CDR1 reads MDHEN; CDR2 reads SYDVKM. This CDR3 reads CASSSNRVAREHGPQYF. In DNA form, the CDR3 reads TGTGCCAGCAGTTCGAACAGGGTAGCCAGGGAGCACGGGCCCCAGTACTTC.